This passage covers 10 T cell receptor beta chains from one sample sequenced in a study of T cells expressing NK-cell markers. Reanalyzing the 5' RACE reads, TCRdb keeps one entry per CDR3 protein, without DNA. The repertoire shows a few hundred thousand distinct CDR3 sequences; the top ten hold approximately 1.5%. The sample comprised blood T cells: a sorted CD56 or NKG2C T cell subset, CD4+ or CD8+ T cells, or bulk PBMC T cells (not recorded which). The receptors were gathered from a woman aged 45 to 65 in good health.

This chain connects TRBV15 to TRBJ2-4; TCRdb calls TRBD1, which cannot be checked without DNA. This CDR3 has 17 amino acids. Per germline, CDR1 LNHNV and CDR2 YYDKDF (reference sequence). CDR3 region: CATSRGPMGQGANIQYF.

The V and J genes are TRBV7-2 and TRBJ1-5. Germline loops: CDR1 SGHTA, CDR2 FQGNSA. The CDR3 runs 17 residues. The CDR3 reads CASSLGGGTAGNQPQHF.

The chain uses TRBV11-3 and TRBJ2-2; there is no DNA to check the TCRdb D call of TRBD1. Germline CDR1 and CDR2: SGHNT and YENEEA. The CDR3 has 14 residues. CDR3 region: CASSEGRRAGELFF.

V is TRBV29-1 and J is TRBJ2-5. The CDR3 runs to 12 residues. Looked up from germline, CDR1 is SQVTM and CDR2 is ANQGSEA. The CDR3 region is CSVEKGMETQYF.

This chain joins TRBV7-6 and TRBJ2-2. This CDR3 is 14 amino acids long. Germline-derived CDR1 and CDR2 are SGHVS and FNYEAQ. The CDR3 sequence is CASSSNWDTGELFF.

The rearrangement links TRBV4-2 to TRBJ2-3; TCRdb lists TRBD2, though no DNA is available to test this call. This CDR3 comprises 17 residues. Per the germline V gene, CDR1 is LGHNA and CDR2 is YNFKEQ. The CDR3 spells CASSQDRGASGTDTQYF.

V and J are TRBV25-1 and TRBJ2-5; without DNA, the TCRdb call of TRBD1 cannot be checked. The CDR3 consists of 14 residues. Germline loops: CDR1 MGHDK, CDR2 SYGVNS. CDR3 sequence reads: CASSDNRGQETQYF.

The V gene is TRBV7-8, the J gene TRBJ1-2. The germline CDR1 and CDR2 sequences are SGHVS and FQNEAQ. The CDR3 covers 12 residues. This chain's CDR3 is CASSEDTNGYTF.

The rearrangement joins TRBV6-2 or TRBV6-3 to TRBJ2-1; there is no DNA to check the TCRdb D call of TRBD2. Germline CDR1 and CDR2: MNHEY and SVGEGT. There are 16 residues in the CDR3. The CDR3 protein is CASSTQREGRSNEQFF.

The chain employs TRBV27 and TRBJ1-1; the D gene TCRdb calls, TRBD1, cannot be checked with no DNA. Germline assignment: CDR1 MNHEY and CDR2 SMNVEV (reference sequence). The CDR3 extends over 14 amino acids. CDR3 protein: CASSPLEGYTEAFF.